Below are 9 T cell receptor beta chains sequenced from a single sample in a study of PD-1 blockade in classical Hodgkin lymphoma. Every patient experienced relapse after autologous stem cell transplantation, and brentuximab vedotin exposure varied. Produced via immunoSEQ multiplex PCR; TCRdb's table is partial and in-frame only. The sample lists more than 20,000 clones, roughly 68% occurring once. The sample was peripheral blood mononuclear cells (PBMCs), taken before the second cycle of nivolumab. The receptor set was obtained from a human donor with classical Hodgkin lymphoma.

This chain links TRBV19 with TRBJ1-2, with D tentatively TRBD1 (5 bases). This CDR3 comprises 14 residues. Deletions cut 5 bases from V and 8 bases from J, with 18 bases between. Germline assignment: CDR1 LNHDA and CDR2 SQIVND (reference sequence). The CDR3 spells CASSALSGTSGYTF. Here the CDR3 DNA reads TGTGCCAGTAGTGCCCTCTCCGGGACGTCGGGCTACACCTTC.

This clone was found once. The genes are TRBV19 and TRBJ1-4; D is unclear. This CDR3 has 15 amino acids. The germline gives CDR1 LNHDA, CDR2 SQIVND (reference sequence). Trimming cost V 6 bases and J 3 bases, with 14 bases left between them. CDR3 sequence: CASRDGGRSNEKLFF. CDR3 in DNA: TGTGCCAGTAGGGATGGAGGGCGTTCTAATGAAAAACTGTTTTTT.

The table lists this clone with a few counts. This chain uses TRBV9 with TRBJ2-1; 7 bases map to TRBD2. The germline V gene encodes CDR1 SGDLS and CDR2 YYNGEE. Trimming removed 1 base from V and 2 bases from J; junction bases left unmatched: 3. This CDR3 has 15 amino acids. In DNA, the CDR3 is TGTGCCAGCAGCGTATTGGGACTAACCTACAATGAGCAGTTCTTC. Amino acids: CASSVLGLTYNEQFF.

V usage is TRBV9 and J usage is TRBJ1-1; no clear D gene. Between the trimmed V and J ends, which lost 0 bases and 8 bases, there was a span of 17 bases. Germline V gives CDR1 SGDLS, CDR2 YYNGEE. CDR3 length: 15 amino acids. This chain's CDR3 is CASSVGKRDRLEAFF. In DNA, the CDR3 is TGTGCCAGCAGCGTAGGGAAGAGAGACCGTTTGGAAGCTTTCTTT.

This sequence joins TRBV4-1 and TRBJ1-3; 8 bases are a match to TRBD1. CDR3 size: 18 residues. CDR1 is MGHRA and CDR2 is YSYEKL in the germline V gene. Trimming cost V 4 bases and J 0 bases; bases outside gene matches: 11. CDR3 protein: CASSPRDRRFYSGNTIYF. CDR3 bases: TGCGCCAGCAGCCCCCGGGACAGGCGTTTCTACTCTGGAAACACCATATATTTT.

The rearrangement uses TRBV6-5 and TRBJ2-7; TRBD2 matches 9 bases. CDR1 is MNHEY, CDR2 SVGAGI, per germline. The CDR3 extends over 13 amino acids. With 6 bases clipped from V and 1 base from J, the junction kept 1 base outside the gene matches. CDR3 coding DNA: TGTGCCAGCAGGGCGGGGGGGTCCTACGAGCAGTACTTC. Its translation: CASRAGGSYEQYF.

The chain combines TRBV20-1 with TRBJ2-5; D uncertain. Per the germline V gene, CDR1 is DFQATT and CDR2 is SNEGSKA (reference sequence). The CDR3 is 11 amino acids. Trimming pared 5 bases from V and 5 bases from J, leaving 9 bases between. CDR3 sequence: CSAVYRETQYF. The CDR3 region has the DNA TGCAGTGCTGTATACCGGGAGACCCAGTACTTC.

This chain joins TRBV18 and TRBJ2-7; the match to TRBD2 covers 11 bases. This CDR3 contains 16 residues. V lost 3 bases, J lost 4 bases, and 8 bases stayed unmatched. Germline V lookup: CDR1 KGHSH, CDR2 LQKENI. CDR3 loop: CASSPFMTSGEYEQYF. The CDR3 DNA is TGTGCCAGCTCACCTTTTATGACTAGCGGGGAATACGAGCAGTACTTC.

The chain is built from TRBV6-1 and TRBJ1-4; 11 bases line up with TRBD1. V lost 2 bases and J lost 8; bases outside the gene matches: 7. This CDR3 is built from 16 residues. Germline lookup yields CDR1 MNHNS and CDR2 SASEGT. DNA of the CDR3: TGTGCCAGCAGTGAATGGGACAGGGGGACCAGCGAAAAACTGTTTTTT. Amino acids: CASSEWDRGTSEKLFF.